This entry is about one T cell receptor beta chain. The antigen is undetermined. This record belongs to a study of T cell responses to AZD1222 COVID-19 vaccine. Study-wide background: Recipients boosted at about 4 weeks or about 12 weeks are pooled. General study points: Across the whole spike, CD4 TCRs peaked at regions 160-218 and 743-854. The donor group comprised mostly white British people and more females; the analysis possibly underestimated clonal diversity.

Trimming took 4 bases from V and 8 from J, leaving 17 bases between them. The CDR3 totals 15 residues. CDR1 LGHNA and CDR2 YNFKEQ come from the germline V gene. Sequenced by immunoSEQ multiplex PCR; TCRdb stores in-frame clones only, minus some. Altogether about 150,000 clones are present, 80% to 90% being singletons, with the ten largest covering 8%. The chain couples TRBV4-2 to TRBJ1-4; no definite D call. The sample was peripheral blood, taken on day 0 of AZD1222 vaccination. The clonotype was recovered from an adult in good health. The CDR3 sequence is CASSPQYITPEKLFF. The CDR3 region has the DNA TGTGCCAGCAGCCCTCAATACATCACACCCGAAAAACTGTTTTTT.